These T cell receptor beta chains were read from a single sample in a study of T cells in Graves' hyperthyroidism and ophthalmopathy. TCRdb independently ran MiXCR on the multiplex PCR reads; one entry per CDR3 protein. The sample lists roughly 260,000 distinct CDR3 sequences, 14% to 15% occurring once. The sample taken for sequencing was blood. The receptors here all came from a woman aged 35 to 49 with Graves' hyperthyroidism that later progressed to Graves' ophthalmopathy. Each CDR3 is given with its conserved first and last residue. D genes are given only for firm matches. Clone size is shown for a subset of rows, as once, few, many or a class of expanded clone.

j_call: TRBJ1-3; clone_size: -; d_call: -; cdr3_length: 12; v_call: TRBV11-2; cdr3_nt: TGTGCCAGCAGCTTAGACAGGGCGTTCCCATATTTT; cdr3_aa: CASSLDRAFPYF
j_call: TRBJ2-1; clone_size: many; d_call: TRBD2; cdr3_length: 12; v_call: TRBV7-8; cdr3_nt: TGTGCCAGCAGCTCGGGACTACATGAGCAGTTCTTC; cdr3_aa: CASSSGLHEQFF
j_call: TRBJ2-2; clone_size: many; d_call: TRBD2; cdr3_length: 15; v_call: TRBV5-1; cdr3_nt: TGCGCCAGCAGCGTGACTAGCGGGCACACCGGGGAGCTGTTTTTT; cdr3_aa: CASSVTSGHTGELFF
j_call: TRBJ2-3; clone_size: many; d_call: -; cdr3_length: 13; v_call: TRBV29-1; cdr3_nt: TGCAGCGTTGATGACCCAGTCACAGATACGCAGTATTTT; cdr3_aa: CSVDDPVTDTQYF
j_call: TRBJ1-2; clone_size: -; d_call: TRBD1; cdr3_length: 15; v_call: TRBV9; cdr3_nt: TGTGCCAGCAGCCTAGGAGGACAGGGGGCAGTTGGCTACACCTTC; cdr3_aa: CASSLGGQGAVGYTF
j_call: TRBJ1-3; clone_size: many; d_call: TRBD1; cdr3_length: 14; v_call: TRBV5-1; cdr3_nt: TGCGCCAGCAGCTCCGGGACAGGAGGAAACACCATATATTTT; cdr3_aa: CASSSGTGGNTIYF
j_call: TRBJ2-2; clone_size: many; d_call: TRBD2; cdr3_length: 15; v_call: TRBV6-1; cdr3_nt: TGTGCCAGCCGACTAGCGGGAGTGAGAACCGGGGAGCTGTTTTTT; cdr3_aa: CASRLAGVRTGELFF
j_call: TRBJ1-2; clone_size: -; d_call: -; cdr3_length: 13; v_call: TRBV10-3; cdr3_nt: TGTGCCATCAGTGAGTCGTCAGGGGAAGGCTACACCTTC; cdr3_aa: CAISESSGEGYTF
j_call: TRBJ1-1; clone_size: many; d_call: -; cdr3_length: 12; v_call: TRBV20-1; cdr3_nt: TGCAGTGCTACAGAACCGAACACTGAAGCTTTCTTT; cdr3_aa: CSATEPNTEAFF
j_call: TRBJ1-1; clone_size: many; d_call: TRBD1; cdr3_length: 16; v_call: TRBV24-1; cdr3_nt: TGTGCCACCAGTCCAGCCGGGACAGGATCCGACGCTGAAGCTTTCTTT; cdr3_aa: CATSPAGTGSDAEAFF
j_call: TRBJ2-7; clone_size: many; d_call: -; cdr3_length: 13; v_call: TRBV30; cdr3_nt: TGTGCCTGGAGTGTACAGGTCAGCTACGAGCAGTACTTC; cdr3_aa: CAWSVQVSYEQYF
j_call: TRBJ2-7; clone_size: few; d_call: -; cdr3_length: 12; v_call: TRBV27; cdr3_nt: TGTGCCAGCATGGACAGTTCCTACGAGCAGTACTTC; cdr3_aa: CASMDSSYEQYF
j_call: TRBJ2-7; clone_size: -; d_call: TRBD2; cdr3_length: 16; v_call: TRBV10-2; cdr3_nt: TGCGCCAGCAGTGAGGGGCCGGCTAGCGGTTCCTACGAGCAGTACTTC; cdr3_aa: CASSEGPASGSYEQYF
j_call: TRBJ2-1; clone_size: many; d_call: TRBD1; cdr3_length: 16; v_call: TRBV28; cdr3_nt: TGTGCCAGCAGGCCCCGGGACAGGGGGCTCTACAATGAGCAGTTCTTC; cdr3_aa: CASRPRDRGLYNEQFF
j_call: TRBJ2-1; clone_size: many; d_call: -; cdr3_length: 12; v_call: TRBV9; cdr3_nt: TGTGCCAGCAGCGTAGACACAGGGGAGCAGTTCTTC; cdr3_aa: CASSVDTGEQFF
j_call: TRBJ1-1; clone_size: many; d_call: -; cdr3_length: 13; v_call: TRBV6-1; cdr3_nt: TGTGCCAGCAGTGATTCGCTGAACACTGAAGCTTTCTTT; cdr3_aa: CASSDSLNTEAFF
j_call: TRBJ2-1; clone_size: many; d_call: TRBD2; cdr3_length: 16; v_call: TRBV18; cdr3_nt: TGTGCCAGCTCACTTGAGGGACTAGTAACCAACAATGAGCAGTTCTTC; cdr3_aa: CASSLEGLVTNNEQFF
j_call: TRBJ2-7; clone_size: many; d_call: TRBD2; cdr3_length: 18; v_call: TRBV15; cdr3_nt: TGTGCCACCAGCAGAGTTGGGTGGGGACTAGCGGTCCCCTACGAGCAGTACTTC; cdr3_aa: CATSRVGWGLAVPYEQYF
j_call: TRBJ2-1; clone_size: many; d_call: TRBD2; cdr3_length: 17; v_call: TRBV9; cdr3_nt: TGTGCCAGCAGCGTGGGAATAGCGGGAGGGTCCTACAATGAGCAGTTCTTC; cdr3_aa: CASSVGIAGGSYNEQFF
j_call: TRBJ2-3; clone_size: many; d_call: -; cdr3_length: 14; v_call: TRBV10-3; cdr3_nt: TGTGCCAATTCGGACTCCCATGGCACAGATACGCAGTATTTT; cdr3_aa: CANSDSHGTDTQYF
j_call: TRBJ2-1; clone_size: many; d_call: TRBD2; cdr3_length: 11; v_call: TRBV28; cdr3_nt: TGTGCTACGGGAGGTCTTAATGAGCAGTTCTTC; cdr3_aa: CATGGLNEQFF
j_call: TRBJ2-7; clone_size: -; d_call: TRBD2; cdr3_length: 14; v_call: TRBV3-1; cdr3_nt: TGTGCAACCGGGCGACTAGCGGGAGCAGGGGAGCAGTACTTC; cdr3_aa: CATGRLAGAGEQYF
j_call: TRBJ2-1; clone_size: few; d_call: TRBD2; cdr3_length: 14; v_call: TRBV29-1; cdr3_nt: TGCAGCGTCCATAGCGGGGGGCTAAACAATGAGCAGTTCTTC; cdr3_aa: CSVHSGGLNNEQFF
j_call: TRBJ2-7; clone_size: many; d_call: -; cdr3_length: 13; v_call: TRBV7-9; cdr3_nt: TGTGCCAGCAGCTTAAGTGGGCTCTACGAGCAGTACTTC; cdr3_aa: CASSLSGLYEQYF
j_call: TRBJ2-3; clone_size: many; d_call: -; cdr3_length: 12; v_call: TRBV15; cdr3_nt: TGTGCCACCAGCAGTGGCACTGGTACGCAGTATTTT; cdr3_aa: CATSSGTGTQYF
j_call: TRBJ2-3; clone_size: few; d_call: TRBD2; cdr3_length: 18; v_call: TRBV5-1; cdr3_nt: TGCGCCAGCAGCCTGAACACCTTGGGAGCGGGAGGATCAGATACGCAGTATTTT; cdr3_aa: CASSLNTLGAGGSDTQYF
j_call: TRBJ2-7; clone_size: many; d_call: -; cdr3_length: 16; v_call: TRBV5-6; cdr3_nt: TGTGCCAGCAGCTGGGGGGATGGCGGGGATTTCTACGAGCAGTACTTC; cdr3_aa: CASSWGDGGDFYEQYF
j_call: TRBJ2-2; clone_size: many; d_call: -; cdr3_length: 14; v_call: TRBV2; cdr3_nt: TGTGCCAGCATTGAAGCGCTGAGCACCGGGGAGCTGTTTTTT; cdr3_aa: CASIEALSTGELFF
j_call: TRBJ2-1; clone_size: many; d_call: TRBD2; cdr3_length: 15; v_call: TRBV2; cdr3_nt: TGTGCCAGCAGTGGCCCTAGCGGACTCTACAATGAGCAGTTCTTC; cdr3_aa: CASSGPSGLYNEQFF
j_call: TRBJ1-2; clone_size: many; d_call: TRBD1; cdr3_length: 14; v_call: TRBV6-1; cdr3_nt: TGTGCCAGCAGCTCACAGGGGGATGACTATGGCTACACCTTC; cdr3_aa: CASSSQGDDYGYTF
j_call: TRBJ1-1; clone_size: -; d_call: -; cdr3_length: 13; v_call: TRBV6-1; cdr3_nt: TGTGCCAGCAGCGGTCAGGTGAACACTGAAGCTTACTTT; cdr3_aa: CASSGQVNTEAYF
j_call: TRBJ2-7; clone_size: many; d_call: TRBD2; cdr3_length: 16; v_call: TRBV19; cdr3_nt: TGTGCCAGTAGTATACGGCGGCGGGAGGAATCCTACGAGCAGTACTTC; cdr3_aa: CASSIRRREESYEQYF
j_call: TRBJ2-7; clone_size: many; d_call: TRBD2; cdr3_length: 14; v_call: TRBV10-2; cdr3_nt: TGCGCCAGCAGTGTGACTAGCGGGACCTACGAGCAGTACTTC; cdr3_aa: CASSVTSGTYEQYF
j_call: TRBJ2-1; clone_size: -; d_call: -; cdr3_length: 17; v_call: TRBV7-9; cdr3_nt: TGTGCCAGCAGCCTCACACTTCCCCGGCCAGGGGTGAATGAGCAGTTCTTC; cdr3_aa: CASSLTLPRPGVNEQFF
j_call: TRBJ2-1; clone_size: many; d_call: -; cdr3_length: 9; v_call: TRBV29-1; cdr3_nt: TGCAGCGTTGCCAATGAGCAGTTCTTC; cdr3_aa: CSVANEQFF
j_call: TRBJ1-1; clone_size: -; d_call: TRBD1; cdr3_length: 13; v_call: TRBV19; cdr3_nt: TGTGCCAGTGGGGACAGGGACTACACTGAAGCTTTCTTT; cdr3_aa: CASGDRDYTEAFF
j_call: TRBJ1-1; clone_size: few; d_call: -; cdr3_length: 15; v_call: TRBV11-2; cdr3_nt: TGTGCCAGCAGCTTAGCTGGAGGGTGGAACACTGAAGCTTTCTTT; cdr3_aa: CASSLAGGWNTEAFF
j_call: TRBJ2-1; clone_size: many; d_call: TRBD2; cdr3_length: 17; v_call: TRBV7-9; cdr3_nt: TGTGCCAGCAGCCCCCTCCGACCCCGACTAGCGGACAATGAGCAGTTCTTC; cdr3_aa: CASSPLRPRLADNEQFF
j_call: TRBJ1-1; clone_size: -; d_call: -; cdr3_length: 13; v_call: TRBV2; cdr3_nt: TGTGCCAGCAATGATCGGGGGAACACTGAAGCTTTCTTT; cdr3_aa: CASNDRGNTEAFF
j_call: TRBJ1-5; clone_size: many; d_call: -; cdr3_length: 15; v_call: TRBV2; cdr3_nt: TGTGCCAGCAGTGTTGGGCAGGGAAAGAATCAGCCCCAGCATTTT; cdr3_aa: CASSVGQGKNQPQHF
j_call: TRBJ2-3; clone_size: many; d_call: TRBD2; cdr3_length: 12; v_call: TRBV3-1; cdr3_nt: TGTGCCAGCAGCCAACGGGAGGGCCCGCAGTATTTT; cdr3_aa: CASSQREGPQYF
j_call: TRBJ1-5; clone_size: -; d_call: -; cdr3_length: 13; v_call: TRBV2; cdr3_nt: TGTGCCAGCACCTTGGAGGGCAATCAGCCCCAGCATTTT; cdr3_aa: CASTLEGNQPQHF
j_call: TRBJ1-1; clone_size: many; d_call: -; cdr3_length: 12; v_call: TRBV6-1; cdr3_nt: TGTGCCAGCTCCCCAGGCGGGGTGCGAGCTTTCTTT; cdr3_aa: CASSPGGVRAFF
j_call: TRBJ1-1; clone_size: many; d_call: -; cdr3_length: 14; v_call: TRBV30; cdr3_nt: TGTGCCTGGAGTGTGGCAAAACAGAACACTGAAGCTTTCTTT; cdr3_aa: CAWSVAKQNTEAFF
j_call: TRBJ2-7; clone_size: many; d_call: -; cdr3_length: 15; v_call: TRBV6-5; cdr3_nt: TGTGCCAGCAGTTACTCATGGAGGGGAACCTACGAGCAGTACTTC; cdr3_aa: CASSYSWRGTYEQYF
j_call: TRBJ2-7; clone_size: many; d_call: TRBD2; cdr3_length: 15; v_call: TRBV13; cdr3_nt: TGTGCCAGCAGCATAGGGACTAGCGGGCCCTACGAGCAGTACTTC; cdr3_aa: CASSIGTSGPYEQYF
j_call: TRBJ2-5; clone_size: many; d_call: TRBD2; cdr3_length: 14; v_call: TRBV28; cdr3_nt: TGTGCCAGCAGTTTATGGCCGACGGGAGGGACCCAGTACTTC; cdr3_aa: CASSLWPTGGTQYF
j_call: TRBJ2-1; clone_size: many; d_call: -; cdr3_length: 14; v_call: TRBV19; cdr3_nt: TGTGCCAGTAGTATTGACATCTCCTACAATGAGCAGTTCTTC; cdr3_aa: CASSIDISYNEQFF
j_call: TRBJ1-1; clone_size: many; d_call: -; cdr3_length: 13; v_call: TRBV11-3; cdr3_nt: TGTGCCAGCAGCTTTTCAGGGTCCACTGAAGCTTTCTTT; cdr3_aa: CASSFSGSTEAFF